These 8 T cell receptor beta chains originate from one sample sequenced in a study of blood T cell repertoires in COVID-19. Some clones are missing from TCRdb's copy, which holds only in-frame ones; the method was immunoSEQ multiplex PCR. The sample includes about 300,000 clones, approximately 90% of them seen just once. Sequences were obtained from peripheral blood. All receptors come from a woman in her thirties with COVID-19, enrolled during active disease.

The gene calls are TRBV4-1 and TRBJ1-4; 7 bases match TRBD1. Germline V gives CDR1 MGHRA, CDR2 YSYEKL. V dropped 1 base and J dropped 0; count of bases not matched to a gene: 5. The CDR3 loop spans 17 amino acids. In DNA, the CDR3 is TGCGCCAGCAGCCAAGGTGGGACAGATACAACTAATGAAAAACTGTTTTTT. It translates to CASSQGGTDTTNEKLFF.

This clone was detected a few times. The chain links TRBV7-8 to TRBJ2-7; TRBD1 might be the D (6 bases). Germline V gene lookup returns CDR1 SGHVS and CDR2 FQNEAQ. The CDR3 sequence is 14 residues long. Between the trimmed V and J ends, which lost 3 bases and 3 bases, there was a span of 12 bases. DNA for the CDR3: TGTGCCAGCAGCTTCGACAGGCTGAGCTACGAGCAGTACTTC. It codes for CASSFDRLSYEQYF.

V gene TRBV11-2 combines with J gene TRBJ1-4, with no clear D. From germline, CDR1 is SGHAT and CDR2 FQNNGV. CDR3 length: 15 residues. V was pared by 4 bases and J by 4 bases, with 13 bases between. In DNA form, the CDR3 reads TGTGCCAGCAGCTACTCAACGAACCTTAATGAAAAACTGTTTTTT. This sequence encodes CASSYSTNLNEKLFF.

The chain employs TRBV11-2 and TRBJ2-1; D perhaps matches TRBD1 (5 bases). V shed 3 bases and J shed 7 bases, with 16 bases lying between them. Germline assignment: CDR1 SGHAT and CDR2 FQNNGV. The CDR3 contains 15 residues. The DNA for the CDR3 is TGTGCCAGCAGCTTGGGTCAGGGTGGCGAGAATGAGCAGTTCTTC. The encoded protein is CASSLGQGGENEQFF.

This clone has just one count. The J gene is TRBJ1-1, the V gene TRBV5-1; D uncertain. There are 13 residues in the CDR3. Germline CDR1 SGHRS, CDR2 YFSETQ. The ends were cut back, 0 bases at V and 10 bases at J, with 13 bases in the middle. The CDR3 is CASSLGEGEVAFF. The CDR3 nucleotides are TGCGCCAGCAGCTTGGGAGAGGGCGAAGTAGCTTTCTTT.

The rearrangement uses TRBV2 and TRBJ2-5; weak D call: TRBD2 (7 bases). V was clipped by 3 bases and J by 4 bases, with 15 bases between them. CDR1 is SNHLY and CDR2 is FYNNEI in the germline V gene. The CDR3 sequence is 15 residues long. CDR3 nucleotides: TGTGCCAGCAGTGATGGTAGGGGGGGTAGAGAGACCCAGTACTTC. Encoded protein: CASSDGRGGRETQYF.

CDR3 protein: CASSLDHRVLKNTEAFF. CDR3 DNA: TGTGCCAGCAGTTTGGACCACAGGGTTTTGAAGAACACTGAAGCTTTCTTT. The rearrangement links TRBV27 to TRBJ1-1; a possible D gene is TRBD1 (6 bases). Germline CDR1 and CDR2: MNHEY and SMNVEV (reference sequence). Trimming stripped 3 bases from V and 1 base from J, with 18 bases between. This CDR3 has 17 residues.

This chain uses TRBV28 with TRBJ2-6; D gene unclear. Germline CDR1 is MDHEN and CDR2 is SYDVKM. The CDR3 is made up of 17 amino acids. The germline V and J ends were trimmed by 2 bases and 0 bases, with 11 bases remaining between them. This chain's CDR3 is CASSLVMSVSGANVLTF. Here the CDR3 DNA reads TGTGCCAGCAGTTTAGTTATGAGTGTCTCTGGGGCCAACGTCCTGACTTTC.